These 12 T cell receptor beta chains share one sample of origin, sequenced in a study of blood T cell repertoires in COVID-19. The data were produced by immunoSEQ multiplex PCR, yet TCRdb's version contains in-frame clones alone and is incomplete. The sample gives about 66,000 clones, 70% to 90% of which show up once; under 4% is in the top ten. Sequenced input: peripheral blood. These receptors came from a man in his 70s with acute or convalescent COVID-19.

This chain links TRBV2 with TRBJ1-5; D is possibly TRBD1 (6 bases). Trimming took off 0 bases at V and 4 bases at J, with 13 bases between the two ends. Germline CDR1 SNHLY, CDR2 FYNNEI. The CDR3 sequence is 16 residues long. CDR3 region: CASSEAPGQRNQPQHF. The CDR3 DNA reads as TGTGCCAGCAGTGAAGCGCCAGGACAGAGAAATCAGCCCCAGCATTTT. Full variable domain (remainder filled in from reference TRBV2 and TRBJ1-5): EPEVTQTPSHQVTQMGQEVILRCVPISNHLYFYWYRQILGQKVEFLVSFYNNEISEKSEIFDDQFSVERPDGSNFTLKIRSTKLEDSAMYFCASSEAPGQRNQPQHFGDGTRLSIL.

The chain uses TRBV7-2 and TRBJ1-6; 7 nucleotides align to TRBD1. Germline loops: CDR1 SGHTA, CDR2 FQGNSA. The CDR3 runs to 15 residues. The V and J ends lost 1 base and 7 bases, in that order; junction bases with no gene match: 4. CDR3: CASSLGTGENSPLHF. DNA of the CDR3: TGTGCCAGCAGCTTAGGGACAGGAGAAAATTCACCCCTCCACTTT.

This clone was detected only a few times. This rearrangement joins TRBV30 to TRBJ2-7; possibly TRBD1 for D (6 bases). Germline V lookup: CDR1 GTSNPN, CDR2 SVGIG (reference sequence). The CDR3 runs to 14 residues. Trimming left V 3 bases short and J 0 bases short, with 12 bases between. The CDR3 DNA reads TGTGCCTGGAGGGGGGCCCTTAGCTCCTACGAGCAGTACTTC. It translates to CAWRGALSSYEQYF. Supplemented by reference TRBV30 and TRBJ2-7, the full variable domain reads SQTIHQWPATLVQPVGSPLSLECTVEGTSNPNLYWYRQAAGRGLQLLFYSVGIGQISSEVPQNLSASRPQDRQFILSSKKLLLSDSGFYLCAWRGALSSYEQYFGPGTRLTVT.

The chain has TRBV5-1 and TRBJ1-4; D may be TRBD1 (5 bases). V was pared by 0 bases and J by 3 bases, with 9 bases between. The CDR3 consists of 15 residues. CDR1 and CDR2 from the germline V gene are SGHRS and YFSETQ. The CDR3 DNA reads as TGCGCCAGCAGCTTGGCTGGGGGGGCTAATGAAAAACTGTTTTTT. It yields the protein CASSLAGGANEKLFF.

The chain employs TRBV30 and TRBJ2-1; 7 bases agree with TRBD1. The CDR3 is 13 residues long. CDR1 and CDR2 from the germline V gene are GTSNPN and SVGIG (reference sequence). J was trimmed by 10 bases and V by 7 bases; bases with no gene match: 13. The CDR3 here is CAFYRGGLEEQFF. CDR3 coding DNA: TGTGCCTTTTACAGGGGTGGTTTAGAGGAGCAGTTCTTC.

The CDR3 nucleotides read TGTGCCAGCACCCCGTCGAGGCTGGGGCAGGGGGTTAACACTGAAGCTTTCTTT. Translating it yields CASTPSRLGQGVNTEAFF. The chain joins TRBV5-6 to TRBJ1-1, with 7 bases identical to TRBD1. CDR3 length: 18 residues. Per the germline V gene, CDR1 is SGHDT and CDR2 is YYEEEE. J lost 2 bases, V lost 6 bases, and 19 bases had no gene match.

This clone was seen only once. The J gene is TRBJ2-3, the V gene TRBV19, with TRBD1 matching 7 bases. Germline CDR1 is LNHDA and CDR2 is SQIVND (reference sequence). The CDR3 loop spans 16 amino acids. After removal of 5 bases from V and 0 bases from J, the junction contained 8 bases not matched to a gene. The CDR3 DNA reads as TGTGCCAGTAGTCCGACAGGGAAACCTAGCACAGATACGCAGTATTTT. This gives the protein CASSPTGKPSTDTQYF.

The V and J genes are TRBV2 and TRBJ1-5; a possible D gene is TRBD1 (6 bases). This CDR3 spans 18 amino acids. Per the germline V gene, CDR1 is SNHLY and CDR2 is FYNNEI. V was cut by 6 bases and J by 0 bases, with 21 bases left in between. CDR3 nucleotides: TGTGCCAGCAGCTTTGAACGACAGGCGCTACATAGCAATCAGCCCCAGCATTTT. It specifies CASSFERQALHSNQPQHF.

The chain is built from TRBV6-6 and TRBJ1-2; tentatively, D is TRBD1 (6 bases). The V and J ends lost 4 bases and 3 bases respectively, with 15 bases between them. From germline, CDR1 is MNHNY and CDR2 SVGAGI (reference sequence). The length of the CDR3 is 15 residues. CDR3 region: CASSFLGQSHYGYTF. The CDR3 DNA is TGTGCCAGCAGTTTCCTAGGACAGAGTCACTATGGCTACACCTTC.

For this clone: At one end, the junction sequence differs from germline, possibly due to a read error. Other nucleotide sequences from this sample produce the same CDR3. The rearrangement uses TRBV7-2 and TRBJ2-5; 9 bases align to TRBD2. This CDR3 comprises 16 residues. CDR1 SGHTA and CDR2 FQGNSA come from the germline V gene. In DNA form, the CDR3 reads TGTGCTAGCAGCCCCTCGGGCGGGGGGGCCCCCGGGACCCAGTACTTC. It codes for CASSPSGGGAPGTQYF.

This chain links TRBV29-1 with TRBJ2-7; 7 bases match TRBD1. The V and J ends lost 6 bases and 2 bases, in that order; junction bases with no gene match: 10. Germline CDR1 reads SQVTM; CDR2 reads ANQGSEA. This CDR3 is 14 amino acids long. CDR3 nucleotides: TGCAGCGTACAGGCCGGGACAGAGACCTACGAGCAGTACTTC. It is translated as CSVQAGTETYEQYF.

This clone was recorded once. The chain's CDR3 is CASSDRGQRQETQYF. CDR3 nucleotides: TGTGCCAGCAGTGACAGGGGACAGAGACAAGAGACCCAGTACTTC. This rearrangement joins TRBV7-2 to TRBJ2-5, with 8 positions matching TRBD1. Germline V lookup: CDR1 SGHTA, CDR2 FQGNSA. The CDR3 is 15 amino acids. Trimming took 6 bases from V and 2 from J; bases not matched to a gene: 8.